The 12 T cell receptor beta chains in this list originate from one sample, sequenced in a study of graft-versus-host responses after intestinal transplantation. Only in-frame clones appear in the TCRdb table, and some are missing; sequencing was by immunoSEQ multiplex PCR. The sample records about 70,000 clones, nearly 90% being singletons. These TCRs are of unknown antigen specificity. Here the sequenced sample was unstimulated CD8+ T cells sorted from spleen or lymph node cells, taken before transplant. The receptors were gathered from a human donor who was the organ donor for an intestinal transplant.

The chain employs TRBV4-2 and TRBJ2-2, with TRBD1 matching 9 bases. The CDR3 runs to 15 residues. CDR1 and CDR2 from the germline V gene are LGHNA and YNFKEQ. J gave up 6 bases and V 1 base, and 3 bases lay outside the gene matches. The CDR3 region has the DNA TGTGCCAGCAGCCAAGGGACAGGGGAACCCGGGGAGCTGTTTTTT. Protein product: CASSQGTGEPGELFF.

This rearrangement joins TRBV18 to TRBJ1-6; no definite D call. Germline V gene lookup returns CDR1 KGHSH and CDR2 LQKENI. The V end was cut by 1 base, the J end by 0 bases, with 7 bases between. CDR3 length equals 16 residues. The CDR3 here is CASSPLPSSYNSPLHF. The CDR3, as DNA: TGTGCCAGCTCACCACTTCCGAGCTCCTATAATTCACCCCTCCACTTT.

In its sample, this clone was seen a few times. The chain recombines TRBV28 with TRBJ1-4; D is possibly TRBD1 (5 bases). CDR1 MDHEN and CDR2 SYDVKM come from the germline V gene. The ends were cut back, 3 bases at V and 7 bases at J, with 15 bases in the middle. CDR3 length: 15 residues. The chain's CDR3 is CASSFWGQGREKLFF. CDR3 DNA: TGTGCCAGCAGTTTTTGGGGCCAGGGCCGTGAAAAACTGTTTTTT.

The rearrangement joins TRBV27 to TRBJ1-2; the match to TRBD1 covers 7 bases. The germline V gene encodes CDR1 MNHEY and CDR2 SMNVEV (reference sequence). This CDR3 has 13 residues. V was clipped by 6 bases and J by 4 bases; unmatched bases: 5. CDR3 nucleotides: TGTGCCAGCAGGCCGGGGACAGTCTATGGCTACACCTTC. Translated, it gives CASRPGTVYGYTF.

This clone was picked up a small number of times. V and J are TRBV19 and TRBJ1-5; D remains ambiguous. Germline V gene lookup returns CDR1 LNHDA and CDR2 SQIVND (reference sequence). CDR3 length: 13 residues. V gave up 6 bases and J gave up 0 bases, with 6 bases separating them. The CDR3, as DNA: TGTGCCAGTAGATCTTATAGCAATCAGCCCCAGCATTTT. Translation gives CASRSYSNQPQHF.

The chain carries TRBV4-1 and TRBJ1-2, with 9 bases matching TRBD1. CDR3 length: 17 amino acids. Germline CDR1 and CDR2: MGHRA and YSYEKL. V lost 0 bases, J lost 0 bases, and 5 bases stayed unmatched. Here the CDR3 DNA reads TGCGCCAGCAGCCAAGAGGGGGACAGGGCGCCTAACTATGGCTACACCTTC. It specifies CASSQEGDRAPNYGYTF.

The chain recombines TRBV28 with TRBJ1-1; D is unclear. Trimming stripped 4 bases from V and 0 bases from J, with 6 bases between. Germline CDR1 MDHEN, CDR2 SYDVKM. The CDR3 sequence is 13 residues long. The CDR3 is CASSSGMNTEAFF. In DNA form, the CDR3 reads TGTGCCAGCAGTTCCGGGATGAACACTGAAGCTTTCTTT.

CDR3 sequence: CASSLGHNGYTF. CDR3 nucleotide sequence: TGTGCCAGCAGCTTAGGACATAATGGCTACACCTTC. This rearrangement joins TRBV11-2 to TRBJ1-2; no clear D. The CDR3 is 12 amino acids. The germline CDR1 and CDR2 sequences are SGHAT and FQNNGV. Trimming took off 1 base at V and 6 bases at J, with 6 bases between the two ends. Supplemented by reference TRBV11-2 and TRBJ1-2, the full variable domain reads EAGVAQSPRYKIIEKRQSVAFWCNPISGHATLYWYQQILGQGPKLLIQFQNNGVVDDSQLPKDRFSAERLKGVDSTLKIQPAKLEDSAVYLCASSLGHNGYTFGSGTRLTVV.

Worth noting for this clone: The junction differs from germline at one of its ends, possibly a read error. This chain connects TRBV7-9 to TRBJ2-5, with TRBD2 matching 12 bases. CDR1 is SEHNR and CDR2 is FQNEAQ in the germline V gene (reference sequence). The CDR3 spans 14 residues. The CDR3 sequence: CASSLAGGRETQYF. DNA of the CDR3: TGTGCCAGCAGCCTAGCGGGGGGGCGGGAGACCCAGTACTTC.

The CDR3 coding sequence is TGTGCCAGCAGCCTAGGTCGTCACTACGAGCAGTACGTC. It yields the protein CASSLGRHYEQYV. J is TRBJ2-7 and V is TRBV5-4; no clear D. V lost 4 bases and J lost 3, with 11 bases in between. Germline V gene data show CDR1 as SGHNT and CDR2 as YYREEE (reference sequence). CDR3 size: 13 residues.

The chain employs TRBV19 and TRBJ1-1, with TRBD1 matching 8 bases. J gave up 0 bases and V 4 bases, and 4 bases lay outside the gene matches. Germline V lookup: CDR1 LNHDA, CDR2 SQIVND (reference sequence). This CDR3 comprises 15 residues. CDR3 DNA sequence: TGTGCCAGTAGTACCTCAGGGGGCATGAACACTGAAGCTTTCTTT. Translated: CASSTSGGMNTEAFF.

The CDR3 here is CASSDGGGAYNEQFF. The CDR3 DNA reads TGTGCCAGCAGTGACGGCGGGGGGGCCTACAATGAGCAGTTCTTC. The chain has TRBV6-4 and TRBJ2-1, with 9 bases aligning to TRBD2. Germline values: CDR1 MRHNA, CDR2 SNTAGT. The CDR3 runs 15 residues. V lost 2 bases to trimming and J lost 2 bases; unmatched junction nucleotides: 1.